The count of the clone carrying this T cell receptor (beta chain) is one. Its target is not known. The PCR ran on 60 Vbeta and 13 Jbeta primers. The protocol was immunoSEQ multiplex PCR, while the TCRdb copy is restricted to in-frame clones and leaves out a portion. The sample includes 180,000 or so clones, 82% of them seen just once. The CDR3 has 17 amino acids. Per germline, CDR1 SGHVS and CDR2 FNYEAQ. V lost 1 base to trimming and J lost 2 bases; unmatched junction nucleotides: 5. This entry is derived from a study of cytomegalovirus exposure and HLA in healthy donors. Study-wide findings and caveats: Accurate prediction of HLA-A and HLA-B alleles (for most subjects) was reportedly achieved from TCR beta sequences.

The V call is TRBV7-6, the J call TRBJ2-3; 11 positions agree with TRBD2. This sequence originates from a boy aged 2-15 years in good health and CMV-seronegative. The sequenced sample was PBMCs. CDR3 amino acids: CASSLDSTSGVTDTQYF. In nucleotides, the CDR3 is TGTGCCAGCAGCTTAGATTCGACTAGCGGGGTCACAGATACGCAGTATTTT.